The present T cell receptor (beta chain) was sequenced within a study of cytomegalovirus exposure and HLA in healthy donors. General study points: The study recorded 160 or so TCR beta chains that were cytomegalovirus-associated. A later analysis reportedly found fewer N-insertions in an Asian-associated ancestry cluster than the approximately 730-donor mean. The analysis excluded some indistinguishable V segments, including TRBV6-2 and TRBV6-3. Testing in vitro showed a few CMV-associated chains specific for CMV antigens.

Per germline, CDR1 LGHNA and CDR2 YNFKEQ. The trim removed 0 bases at V and 7 bases at J, leaving 5 bases unmatched. The length of the CDR3 is 16 residues. PCR employed 60 Vbeta and 13 Jbeta primers. This table comes from immunoSEQ multiplex PCR, and its TCRdb copy is limited to in-frame clones, with some not included. Of about 140,000 clones listed, about 77% are singletons. This clone was counted only a few times. The antigen is unknown. This receptor was taken from a female donor in good health and CMV-seronegative. What was sequenced was PBMCs. The gene calls are TRBV4-2 and TRBJ2-1, with 11 bases lining up with TRBD1. The CDR3 protein is CASSQDQGQGANEQFF. The CDR3 nucleotides are TGTGCCAGCAGCCAAGATCAAGGACAGGGGGCAAATGAGCAGTTCTTC.